Below, one T cell receptor beta chain is given with its context. No antigen is known for it. RNA transcripts were the template for amplifying TCR beta CDR3 regions. TCR CDR3 regions were first amplified by RT-PCR with HTBI primers. TCRdb re-called the multiplex PCR reads through MiXCR, storing one row per CDR3 protein. This table has 450,000 to 600,000 distinct CDR3 sequences, 13% to 15% appearing once. This record belongs to a study of T cells in Graves' hyperthyroidism and ophthalmopathy. The CDR3 contains 15 residues. Germline values: CDR1 MGHRA, CDR2 YSYEKL. Trimming removed 0 bases at V and 1 base at J, with 9 bases between. Study conclusions and caveats: Ophthalmopathy was separated from stable hyperthyroidism by a 13 V-J model. The model forecast ophthalmopathy, anticipating it by a median around 6.5 months before onset.

The clonotype was recovered from a middle-aged woman with Graves' hyperthyroidism. V and J are TRBV4-1 and TRBJ2-5; TRBD2 is a possible D gene (5 bases). Specimen: blood. In DNA form, the CDR3 reads TGCGCCAGCAGCCAAGATACTAGTCCCCAAGAGACCCAGTACTTC. Amino acid sequence: CASSQDTSPQETQYF.